The rows below give T cell receptor beta chains drawn from one sample of a study of naive and memory T cell subsets. TCRdb re-analysed the UMI-ligation and nested PCR reads in MiXCR, keeping a single row per CDR3 protein. The sample lists about 90,000 distinct CDR3 sequences, approximately 10% occurring once. Sequenced sample: naive CD4+ T cells from blood. The receptors derive from a human donor in good health. Each CDR3 is given with its conserved first and last residue. The D gene is left open where the match is weak. For some rows the clone size is stated as once, few or many, or as a class when expanded; others skip it.

J gene | V gene | CDR3 length | D gene | clone size | CDR3 protein | CDR3 DNA
TRBJ2-3 | TRBV27 | 15 | NA | NA | CASSLSRASTDTQYF | TGTGCCAGCAGTTTAAGCAGGGCTAGCACAGATACGCAGTATTTT
TRBJ2-1 | TRBV15 | 15 | TRBD2 | few | CATSRVAGAVNEQFF | TGTGCCACCAGCAGGGTAGCGGGGGCAGTTAATGAGCAGTTCTTC
TRBJ1-2 | TRBV7-9 | 15 | NA | NA | CASSLEVLDNYGYTF | TGTGCCAGCAGCTTAGAAGTGCTGGATAACTATGGCTACACCTTC
TRBJ1-5 | TRBV7-2 | 18 | NA | few | CASSLAGVPARANQPQHF | TGTGCCAGCAGCTTAGCGGGAGTACCGGCCAGGGCCAATCAGCCCCAGCATTTT
TRBJ2-3 | TRBV9 | 17 | TRBD2 | NA | CASTPSGSSGRTDTQYF | TGTGCCAGCACCCCCAGCGGATCTAGCGGGAGAACAGATACGCAGTATTTT
TRBJ2-7 | TRBV6-2/TRBV6-3 | 15 | TRBD2 | NA | CASRGGAAGAYEQYF | TGTGCCAGCAGGGGTGGAGCAGCGGGGGCCTACGAGCAGTACTTC
TRBJ2-1 | TRBV11-3 | 14 | NA | NA | CASSLLRAGDEQFF | TGTGCCAGCAGCTTACTAAGGGCTGGGGATGAGCAGTTCTTC
TRBJ1-1 | TRBV6-1 | 13 | TRBD1 | many | CASIGQGVSEAFF | TGTGCCAGCATAGGACAGGGGGTTTCTGAAGCTTTCTTT
TRBJ2-3 | TRBV4-2 | 15 | NA | NA | CASSQVVLGKDTQYF | TGTGCCAGCAGCCAAGTCGTTCTGGGGAAAGATACGCAGTATTTT
TRBJ2-7 | TRBV27 | 15 | NA | few | CASSLSPSVLYEQYF | TGTGCCAGCAGTTTGTCACCTAGCGTCCTCTACGAGCAGTACTTC
TRBJ1-1 | TRBV6-2/TRBV6-3 | 15 | NA | few | CASSTPAPWGTEAFF | TGTGCCAGCAGTACTCCGGCCCCATGGGGCACTGAAGCTTTCTTT
TRBJ2-1 | TRBV3-1 | 15 | NA | many | CASSPRGSSYNEQFF | TGTGCCAGCAGCCCCAGGGGTAGCTCCTACAATGAGCAGTTCTTC
TRBJ2-3 | TRBV5-1 | 17 | TRBD2 | few | CASSTKTSGMGTDTQYF | TGCGCCAGCAGCACTAAGACTAGCGGGATGGGCACAGATACGCAGTATTTT
TRBJ1-6 | TRBV6-5 | 16 | TRBD1 | NA | CASSYSRGPVGSPLHF | TGTGCCAGCAGTTACTCGAGGGGGCCCGTCGGTTCACCCCTCCACTTT
TRBJ1-6 | TRBV20-1 | 15 | NA | NA | CSANIIRGDNSPLHF | TGCAGTGCTAACATCATCAGGGGAGATAATTCACCCCTCCACTTT
TRBJ2-1 | TRBV18 | 12 | NA | NA | CASSPGVNEQFF | TGTGCCAGCTCACCCGGAGTAAATGAGCAGTTCTTC